This record concerns one TCR beta chain sequence. What it binds is unknown. CDR3 length: 17 residues. Trimming cost V 1 base and J 1 base, with 15 bases left between them. The germline V gene has CDR1 SGHVS and CDR2 FQNEAQ. Investigators profiled TCR beta VDJ and CDR3 from genomic DNA template. TCRdb itself ran the reads through MiXCR, one entry per CDR3 protein. The repertoire consists of some 150,000 distinct CDR3 sequences, with roughly two thirds occurring once and the leading ten covering approximately 42%. The source of the sample is a study of CD8+CD57+ T cells in acquired aplastic anemia. Across the study: Sorted CD4+ plus CD8+ cells gave DNA averaging roughly 3 ug.

Study-wide results and caveats: Fewer than 30 CD8+ CDR3 sequences were shared between patients and controls.

It was patients with CD8+CD57+ cell expansion by flow cytometry who were chosen for sequencing. The enrolled patients all had severe acquired aplastic anemia. The sequencing input was sorted CD4+, CD8+, or CD8+CD57+ T cells (not recorded which) from PBMCs. The TCR originated in a human donor with aplastic anemia. This chain uses TRBV7-8 with TRBJ2-3, with D perhaps matching TRBD2 (7 bases). The CDR3 protein is CASSLGWGGAGTDTQYF. CDR3 in DNA: TGTGCCAGCAGCTTAGGCTGGGGGGGGGCGGGCACAGATACGCAGTATTTT.